This is a list of T cell receptor beta chains from one sample in a study of blood T cell repertoires in COVID-19. TCRdb's copy holds only in-frame clones and misses some; the assay was immunoSEQ multiplex PCR. Here the sample spans under 300,000 clones, approximately 83% being singletons. The sample consisted of peripheral blood. These receptor sequences come from a human donor in a cohort sampled during active COVID-19. The CDR3 runs from the conserved cysteine through the conserved F or W. The order of the fields is clone size, D gene, J gene, V gene, CDR3 DNA, CDR3 protein. D genes are given only for firm matches. For some rows the clone size is stated as once, few or many, or as a class when expanded; others skip it.

clone_size: .; d_call: .; j_call: TRBJ2-7; v_call: TRBV18; cdr3_nt: TGTGCCAGCTCACCCCTTAGCGGCGTATACGAGCAGTACTTC; cdr3_aa: CASSPLSGVYEQYF
clone_size: .; d_call: .; j_call: TRBJ2-2; v_call: TRBV4-2; cdr3_nt: TGTGCCAGCAGCCAAGTCGGGATGGGGGAGCTGTTTTTT; cdr3_aa: CASSQVGMGELFF
clone_size: .; d_call: .; j_call: TRBJ2-6; v_call: TRBV15; cdr3_nt: TGTGCCACCAGCAGAGGACAGGTTTCTGGGGCCAACGTCCTGACTTTC; cdr3_aa: CATSRGQVSGANVLTF
clone_size: .; d_call: .; j_call: TRBJ2-7; v_call: TRBV21-1; cdr3_nt: TGTGCCAGCAGCAAGACAATAGCGGGAGGGGATGAGCAGTACTTC; cdr3_aa: CASSKTIAGGDEQYF
clone_size: .; d_call: .; j_call: TRBJ1-5; v_call: TRBV6-2/TRBV6-3; cdr3_nt: TGTGCCAGCAGTTGGGAGGGGGAAGTACAGCCCCAGCATTTT; cdr3_aa: CASSWEGEVQPQHF
clone_size: .; d_call: .; j_call: TRBJ2-1; v_call: TRBV9; cdr3_nt: TGTGCCAGCAGCGGATCTACGACTGGGTTTTCGCAGTTCTTC; cdr3_aa: CASSGSTTGFSQFF
clone_size: .; d_call: TRBD1; j_call: TRBJ1-2; v_call: TRBV6-4; cdr3_nt: TGTGCCAGCAGCCCCGCGGACAGGGGGTACGGTGGCTACACCTTC; cdr3_aa: CASSPADRGYGGYTF
clone_size: few; d_call: .; j_call: TRBJ2-2; v_call: TRBV19; cdr3_nt: TGTGCCAGTAGGGCTGGAGACCTGAACACCGGGGAGCTGTTTTTT; cdr3_aa: CASRAGDLNTGELFF
clone_size: few; d_call: TRBD2; j_call: TRBJ2-3; v_call: TRBV3-1/TRBV3-2; cdr3_nt: TGTGCCAGCAGCCGAACTACGGGGGGAGTGGATACGCAGTATTTT; cdr3_aa: CASSRTTGGVDTQYF
clone_size: .; d_call: TRBD2; j_call: TRBJ2-7; v_call: TRBV28; cdr3_nt: TGTGCCAGCATCAGCGTCGCTAGCGGCTCCTACGAGCAGTACTTC; cdr3_aa: CASISVASGSYEQYF
clone_size: .; d_call: TRBD2; j_call: TRBJ2-2; v_call: TRBV6-5; cdr3_nt: TGTGCCAGCAGTTACTCGAACGGGGGGATGGCGGAGCTGTTTTTT; cdr3_aa: CASSYSNGGMAELFF
clone_size: .; d_call: .; j_call: TRBJ1-2; v_call: TRBV29-1; cdr3_nt: TGCAGCGTTGTGGGGGGGTATGGCTACACCTTC; cdr3_aa: CSVVGGYGYTF
clone_size: .; d_call: .; j_call: TRBJ2-1; v_call: TRBV2; cdr3_nt: TGTGCCAGCAGTCTCTATAGCGGCGCCGGGTACAATGAGCAGTTCTTC; cdr3_aa: CASSLYSGAGYNEQFF
clone_size: .; d_call: TRBD1; j_call: TRBJ2-4; v_call: TRBV19; cdr3_nt: TGTGCCAGTAGTGGAATTGACAGGGTCGTCAACATTCAGTACTTC; cdr3_aa: CASSGIDRVVNIQYF
clone_size: .; d_call: TRBD1; j_call: TRBJ2-2; v_call: TRBV28; cdr3_nt: TGTGCCAGCAGGACAGGGGCCAACACCGGGGAGCTGTTTTTT; cdr3_aa: CASRTGANTGELFF
clone_size: once; d_call: TRBD1; j_call: TRBJ2-3; v_call: TRBV27; cdr3_nt: TGTGCCAGCAGTTCCCGGGGACAGGGGGCGGGGGGAGATACGCAGTATTTT; cdr3_aa: CASSSRGQGAGGDTQYF
clone_size: .; d_call: .; j_call: TRBJ1-6; v_call: TRBV5-1; cdr3_nt: TGCGCCAGCAGGCCAGGGGTCGAGAATTCACCCCTCCACTTT; cdr3_aa: CASRPGVENSPLHF
clone_size: .; d_call: .; j_call: TRBJ2-7; v_call: TRBV4-2; cdr3_nt: TGTGCCAGCAGCCAAGATCTGGGACTCCCCGGCTCCGAGCAGTACTTC; cdr3_aa: CASSQDLGLPGSEQYF
clone_size: .; d_call: .; j_call: TRBJ1-6; v_call: TRBV5-5; cdr3_nt: TGTGCCAGCAGCTTGAAGGCAGGGGAGGGTTCACCCCTCCACTTT; cdr3_aa: CASSLKAGEGSPLHF
clone_size: .; d_call: .; j_call: TRBJ2-5; v_call: TRBV5-4; cdr3_nt: TGTGCCAGCAGCTTGGAAGGGAGTGGACGTCAGACCCAGTACTTC; cdr3_aa: CASSLEGSGRQTQYF
clone_size: .; d_call: TRBD1; j_call: TRBJ2-5; v_call: TRBV28; cdr3_nt: TGTTCCTCCGGGACAGGAGACCAAGAGACCCAGTACTTC; cdr3_aa: CSSGTGDQETQYF
clone_size: .; d_call: TRBD2; j_call: TRBJ2-5; v_call: TRBV7-2; cdr3_nt: TGTGCCAGCAGCTTAGGACCTCTGGCTAGCGGCCAAGAGACCCAGTACTTC; cdr3_aa: CASSLGPLASGQETQYF
clone_size: .; d_call: TRBD2; j_call: TRBJ2-5; v_call: TRBV18; cdr3_nt: TGTGCCAGCTCACTGACTAGCACGGAGACCCAGTACTTC; cdr3_aa: CASSLTSTETQYF
clone_size: .; d_call: TRBD2; j_call: TRBJ2-1; v_call: TRBV15; cdr3_nt: TGTGCCTCTGCCGGGACTAGCGGGAGTAATGAGCAGTTCTTC; cdr3_aa: CASAGTSGSNEQFF
clone_size: .; d_call: .; j_call: TRBJ1-5; v_call: TRBV6-2/TRBV6-3; cdr3_nt: TGTGCCAGCAGTTATACACGAGGTACAGGTCAGCCCCAGCATTTT; cdr3_aa: CASSYTRGTGQPQHF
clone_size: .; d_call: .; j_call: TRBJ2-1; v_call: TRBV19; cdr3_nt: TGTGCCAGTAGTATATTGGCGGGGTATGAGCAGTTCTTC; cdr3_aa: CASSILAGYEQFF
clone_size: .; d_call: TRBD2; j_call: TRBJ2-3; v_call: TRBV4-2; cdr3_nt: TGTGCCAGCAGCCAGGGACTAGCGGGAGAAGATACGCAGTATTTT; cdr3_aa: CASSQGLAGEDTQYF
clone_size: few; d_call: TRBD1; j_call: TRBJ1-4; v_call: TRBV27; cdr3_nt: TGTGCCAGCAAACAGGGGGCAACTAATGAAAAACTGTTTTTT; cdr3_aa: CASKQGATNEKLFF
clone_size: .; d_call: TRBD1; j_call: TRBJ1-2; v_call: TRBV2; cdr3_nt: TGTGCCAGCACAGGGGGGTCTGGCTACACCTTC; cdr3_aa: CASTGGSGYTF
clone_size: .; d_call: .; j_call: TRBJ1-2; v_call: TRBV18; cdr3_nt: TGTGCCAGCTCACGGGCGGGGCCCGGTTCGGATAAGGATGGCTACACCTTC; cdr3_aa: CASSRAGPGSDKDGYTF
clone_size: .; d_call: .; j_call: TRBJ2-7; v_call: TRBV7-2; cdr3_nt: TGTGCCAGCAGCCCGGGGCGTACAGGGCTGGGCGAGCAGTACTTC; cdr3_aa: CASSPGRTGLGEQYF
clone_size: .; d_call: .; j_call: TRBJ2-7; v_call: TRBV21-1; cdr3_nt: TGTGCCAGCAGCAAAGACAGGCAGACCTACGAGCAGTACTTC; cdr3_aa: CASSKDRQTYEQYF
clone_size: .; d_call: .; j_call: TRBJ2-5; v_call: TRBV6-2/TRBV6-3; cdr3_nt: TGTGCCAGCAGTTATTCGGGGCTAGCGCAAGAGACCCAGTACTTC; cdr3_aa: CASSYSGLAQETQYF
clone_size: .; d_call: .; j_call: TRBJ2-7; v_call: TRBV6-6; cdr3_nt: TGTGCCAGCAGTTACGGGGAGACTAAAATCTCCTACGAGCAGTACTTC; cdr3_aa: CASSYGETKISYEQYF
clone_size: .; d_call: TRBD1; j_call: TRBJ2-1; v_call: TRBV10-2; cdr3_nt: TGCGCCAGCAGTGCAGGGGGATCCTACAATGAGCAGTTCTTC; cdr3_aa: CASSAGGSYNEQFF
clone_size: .; d_call: .; j_call: TRBJ2-1; v_call: TRBV18; cdr3_nt: TGTGCCAGCTCACCACCGAACAGCCGCCGTGGGTATAGCTCCTACAATGAGCAGTTCTTC; cdr3_aa: CASSPPNSRRGYSSYNEQFF
clone_size: .; d_call: .; j_call: TRBJ2-3; v_call: TRBV2; cdr3_nt: TGTGCCAGCGTTCCCGGGACATCTGCCACAGATACGCAGTATTTT; cdr3_aa: CASVPGTSATDTQYF
clone_size: .; d_call: .; j_call: TRBJ1-5; v_call: TRBV20-1; cdr3_nt: TGCAGTGCTAGTTCGGCGGGAGTGCCCCAGCATTTT; cdr3_aa: CSASSAGVPQHF
clone_size: .; d_call: .; j_call: TRBJ1-2; v_call: TRBV27; cdr3_nt: TGTGCCAGCAGATCCCTGCACAGAGCGGTCCGTAACTATGGCTACACCTTC; cdr3_aa: CASRSLHRAVRNYGYTF
clone_size: .; d_call: .; j_call: TRBJ2-2; v_call: TRBV4-3; cdr3_nt: TGCGCCAGCAGCCAAGTTAACACCGGAGCGGGGGAGCTGTTTTTT; cdr3_aa: CASSQVNTGAGELFF
clone_size: .; d_call: TRBD1; j_call: TRBJ1-1; v_call: TRBV7-9; cdr3_nt: TGTGCCAGCAGGAGGACAGGGGACAACGCTGAAGCTTTCTTT; cdr3_aa: CASRRTGDNAEAFF
clone_size: .; d_call: .; j_call: TRBJ2-3; v_call: TRBV19; cdr3_nt: TGTGCCAGTAGTATCGGGGGAGACACAGATACGCAGTATTTT; cdr3_aa: CASSIGGDTDTQYF
clone_size: .; d_call: .; j_call: TRBJ2-3; v_call: TRBV3-1/TRBV3-2; cdr3_nt: TGTGCCAGCAGCCAAGAACGGAGGAGTTGCACAGATACGCAGTATTTT; cdr3_aa: CASSQERRSCTDTQYF
clone_size: .; d_call: .; j_call: TRBJ1-2; v_call: TRBV7-2; cdr3_nt: TGTGCCAGCAGCACTGAAGGGAGCTACTATGGCTACACCTTC; cdr3_aa: CASSTEGSYYGYTF
clone_size: .; d_call: .; j_call: TRBJ2-7; v_call: TRBV30; cdr3_nt: TGTGCCTGGAGTGTAGGAGGCAACTACGAGCAGTACTTC; cdr3_aa: CAWSVGGNYEQYF
clone_size: .; d_call: TRBD2; j_call: TRBJ2-5; v_call: TRBV18; cdr3_nt: TGTGCCAGCTCGGCAGGGACTAGCGGGAGTGGCGAAGAGACCCAGTACTTC; cdr3_aa: CASSAGTSGSGEETQYF
clone_size: once; d_call: .; j_call: TRBJ2-3; v_call: TRBV7-3; cdr3_nt: TGTGCCAGCAGCTTACCCCTAATCACAGATACGCAGTATTTT; cdr3_aa: CASSLPLITDTQYF
clone_size: .; d_call: TRBD2; j_call: TRBJ2-3; v_call: TRBV30; cdr3_nt: TGTGCCTCCGGGGTCGGGAGGGCCGCGCAGTATTTT; cdr3_aa: CASGVGRAAQYF
clone_size: .; d_call: .; j_call: TRBJ2-2; v_call: TRBV19; cdr3_nt: TGTGCCAGTAGTACAACAGTACCCGTTAGGTCCGGGGAGCTGTTTTTT; cdr3_aa: CASSTTVPVRSGELFF
clone_size: .; d_call: TRBD1; j_call: TRBJ1-6; v_call: TRBV7-9; cdr3_nt: TGTGCCAGCAGCGGCTGGACAGGGACCAATTCACCCCTCCACTTT; cdr3_aa: CASSGWTGTNSPLHF